Listed below are T cell receptor beta chains from one sample, sequenced in a study of shared clonotypes between healthy human individuals. The method was immunoSEQ multiplex PCR; TCRdb's version includes in-frame clones alone and lacks a portion of them. The data hold some 1 million clones, with about 74% observed a single time. The specimen was memory CD4+ T cells sorted from blood. Receptors originate from a man between 18 and 35 years old in good health. CDR3s include the opening cysteine and the closing phenylalanine or tryptophan. The order of the fields is J gene, D gene, V gene, clone size, CDR3 protein, CDR3 DNA. A D gene is named only where the DNA matches it firmly. Only part of the rows carry a size: once, few, many, or a class if the clone is expanded.

J gene: TRBJ1-2; D gene: TRBD1; V gene: TRBV11-2; clone size: -; CDR3 protein: CASSPGQGNYGYTF; CDR3 DNA: TGTGCCAGCAGCCCTGGACAGGGAAACTATGGCTACACCTTC
J gene: TRBJ2-7; D gene: -; V gene: TRBV7-9; clone size: -; CDR3 protein: CASSLDTTGYEQYF; CDR3 DNA: TGTGCCAGCAGCTTAGACACTACAGGGTACGAGCAGTACTTC
J gene: TRBJ1-1; D gene: TRBD1; V gene: TRBV7-9; clone size: many; CDR3 protein: CASKNRGTEAFF; CDR3 DNA: TGTGCCAGTAAAAACAGGGGCACTGAAGCTTTCTTT
J gene: TRBJ2-5; D gene: TRBD2; V gene: TRBV7-4; clone size: -; CDR3 protein: CASSLTGTSGRAGETQYF; CDR3 DNA: TGTGCCAGCAGCCTCACCGGGACTAGCGGGAGGGCCGGGGAGACCCAGTACTTC
J gene: TRBJ1-6; D gene: -; V gene: TRBV19; clone size: -; CDR3 protein: CASSIGGYNSPLHF; CDR3 DNA: TGTGCCAGTAGTATAGGTGGCTATAATTCACCCCTCCACTTT
J gene: TRBJ2-6; D gene: -; V gene: TRBV6-5; clone size: many; CDR3 protein: CASRLGGTGANVLTF; CDR3 DNA: TGTGCCAGCAGGCTGGGCGGGACTGGGGCCAACGTCCTGACTTTC
J gene: TRBJ2-3; D gene: -; V gene: TRBV4-1; clone size: few; CDR3 protein: CASSQDSARSTDTQYF; CDR3 DNA: TGCGCCAGCAGCCAAGACAGCGCAAGGAGCACAGATACGCAGTATTTT
J gene: TRBJ2-7; D gene: TRBD2; V gene: TRBV6-4; clone size: -; CDR3 protein: CASSELAGGPYEQYF; CDR3 DNA: TGTGCCAGCAGTGAACTAGCGGGGGGCCCCTACGAGCAGTACTTC
J gene: TRBJ2-5; D gene: TRBD2; V gene: TRBV10-3; clone size: once; CDR3 protein: CAIRGDSGRETQYF; CDR3 DNA: TGTGCCATCAGGGGGGATAGCGGGAGAGAGACCCAGTACTTC
J gene: TRBJ1-5; D gene: -; V gene: TRBV27; clone size: -; CDR3 protein: CASSFVGESNQPQHF; CDR3 DNA: TGTGCCAGCAGTTTTGTAGGGGAGAGCAATCAGCCCCAGCATTTT
J gene: TRBJ2-3; D gene: -; V gene: TRBV11-1; clone size: -; CDR3 protein: CASSPREGYTDTQYF; CDR3 DNA: TGTGCCAGCAGCCCCAGAGAGGGATACACAGATACGCAGTATTTT
J gene: TRBJ2-7; D gene: -; V gene: TRBV18; clone size: -; CDR3 protein: CASSPGTQDGEQYF; CDR3 DNA: TGTGCCAGCTCACCCGGGACGCAGGACGGCGAGCAGTACTTC
J gene: TRBJ1-5; D gene: -; V gene: TRBV7-9; clone size: -; CDR3 protein: CASSLSMSNQPQHF; CDR3 DNA: TGTGCCAGCAGCTTATCAATGAGCAATCAGCCCCAGCATTTT
J gene: TRBJ1-2; D gene: -; V gene: TRBV4-1; clone size: -; CDR3 protein: CASSQDLGYWGYTF; CDR3 DNA: TGCGCCAGCAGCCAAGATTTGGGGTATTGGGGCTACACCTTC
J gene: TRBJ2-1; D gene: TRBD2; V gene: TRBV6-1; clone size: -; CDR3 protein: CASRATSGRTNEQFF; CDR3 DNA: TGTGCCAGCAGGGCGACTAGCGGGAGAACGAATGAGCAGTTCTTC
J gene: TRBJ2-7; D gene: TRBD2; V gene: TRBV4-3; clone size: many; CDR3 protein: CASSQGDAGSGRDEQYF; CDR3 DNA: TGCGCCAGCAGCCAAGGGGACGCGGGTAGCGGGAGAGACGAGCAGTACTTC
J gene: TRBJ2-3; D gene: TRBD2; V gene: TRBV19; clone size: -; CDR3 protein: CASRISGVSSTDTQYF; CDR3 DNA: TGTGCCAGTAGGATTAGCGGGGTCTCAAGCACAGATACGCAGTATTTT
J gene: TRBJ2-5; D gene: -; V gene: TRBV30; clone size: -; CDR3 protein: CAWSVLRGPQETQYF; CDR3 DNA: TGTGCCTGGAGTGTACTCCGGGGGCCCCAAGAGACCCAGTACTTC
J gene: TRBJ1-1; D gene: -; V gene: TRBV10-3; clone size: -; CDR3 protein: CATRLGQSEAFF; CDR3 DNA: TGTGCCACCCGGTTAGGACAGAGTGAAGCTTTCTTT
J gene: TRBJ2-3; D gene: TRBD2; V gene: TRBV4-3; clone size: -; CDR3 protein: CASSQDWTSGGHSTDTQYF; CDR3 DNA: TGCGCCAGCAGCCAAGATTGGACTAGCGGGGGCCATAGCACAGATACGCAGTATTTT
J gene: TRBJ2-6; D gene: -; V gene: TRBV7-2; clone size: -; CDR3 protein: CASSPFSGANVLTF; CDR3 DNA: TGTGCCAGCAGCCCGTTCTCTGGGGCCAACGTCCTGACTTTC
J gene: TRBJ2-5; D gene: -; V gene: TRBV10-2; clone size: -; CDR3 protein: CASSGGETQYF; CDR3 DNA: TGCGCCAGCAGTGGTGGAGAGACCCAGTACTTC
J gene: TRBJ1-1; D gene: -; V gene: TRBV23-1; clone size: -; CDR3 protein: CASTTWQNTEAFF; CDR3 DNA: TGCGCCAGCACCACTTGGCAAAACACTGAAGCTTTCTTT
J gene: TRBJ2-5; D gene: TRBD1; V gene: TRBV5-1; clone size: -; CDR3 protein: CASRQGALSGQETQYF; CDR3 DNA: TGCGCCAGCAGACAGGGGGCGCTGAGCGGACAAGAGACCCAGTACTTC
J gene: TRBJ2-1; D gene: TRBD2; V gene: TRBV6-1; clone size: -; CDR3 protein: CASTSAGAYNEQFF; CDR3 DNA: TGTGCCAGCACGTCCGCGGGGGCCTACAATGAGCAGTTCTTC
J gene: TRBJ2-7; D gene: -; V gene: TRBV18; clone size: -; CDR3 protein: CASSRDTSYEQYF; CDR3 DNA: TGTGCCAGCTCAAGGGACACGTCTTACGAGCAGTACTTC
J gene: TRBJ1-1; D gene: TRBD1; V gene: TRBV29-1; clone size: -; CDR3 protein: CSVVGQPNTEAFF; CDR3 DNA: TGCAGCGTGGTGGGACAGCCTAACACTGAAGCTTTCTTT
J gene: TRBJ1-2; D gene: TRBD1; V gene: TRBV6-6; clone size: -; CDR3 protein: CASSPSSAGQTYGYTF; CDR3 DNA: TGTGCCAGCAGTCCCTCTTCCGCGGGACAGACATATGGCTACACCTTC
J gene: TRBJ1-5; D gene: -; V gene: TRBV28; clone size: many; CDR3 protein: CASSSIGTGLGGNSNQPQHF; CDR3 DNA: TGTGCCAGCAGTTCAATAGGAACAGGGTTAGGCGGGAATAGCAATCAGCCCCAGCATTTT
J gene: TRBJ2-3; D gene: -; V gene: TRBV5-1; clone size: -; CDR3 protein: CASSSQTVNTDTQYF; CDR3 DNA: TGCGCCAGCAGCTCGCAGACAGTTAACACAGATACGCAGTATTTT
J gene: TRBJ2-1; D gene: TRBD2; V gene: TRBV29-1; clone size: -; CDR3 protein: CSVNPTSGFYNEQFF; CDR3 DNA: TGCAGCGTCAATCCAACTAGCGGATTTTACAATGAGCAGTTCTTC
J gene: TRBJ2-3; D gene: -; V gene: TRBV30; clone size: once; CDR3 protein: CAWTGAGADTQYF; CDR3 DNA: TGTGCCTGGACGGGGGCCGGGGCAGATACGCAGTATTTT
J gene: TRBJ1-5; D gene: -; V gene: TRBV30; clone size: -; CDR3 protein: CAWSVARGNQPQHF; CDR3 DNA: TGTGCCTGGAGTGTAGCGAGGGGCAATCAGCCCCAGCATTTT
J gene: TRBJ2-1; D gene: TRBD2; V gene: TRBV7-9; clone size: -; CDR3 protein: CASSSGLAGALNEQFF; CDR3 DNA: TGTGCCAGCAGCTCTGGACTAGCGGGGGCTCTTAATGAGCAGTTCTTC
J gene: TRBJ2-1; D gene: -; V gene: TRBV27; clone size: -; CDR3 protein: CASSWRGSYNEQFF; CDR3 DNA: TGTGCCAGCAGTTGGCGGGGCTCCTACAATGAGCAGTTCTTC
J gene: TRBJ2-1; D gene: -; V gene: TRBV2; clone size: -; CDR3 protein: CATTRLTSANEQFF; CDR3 DNA: TGTGCCACTACAAGGCTAACGAGCGCCAATGAGCAGTTCTTC
J gene: TRBJ2-7; D gene: -; V gene: TRBV11-3; clone size: -; CDR3 protein: CAITYGRLGFKSPNEQYF; CDR3 DNA: TGTGCCATTACATACGGCAGGCTAGGGTTTAAATCGCCGAACGAGCAGTACTTC
J gene: TRBJ1-6; D gene: -; V gene: TRBV6-1; clone size: -; CDR3 protein: CASRGGSKNSPLHF; CDR3 DNA: TGTGCCAGCAGGGGGGGTTCGAAGAATTCACCCCTCCACTTT
J gene: TRBJ2-5; D gene: -; V gene: TRBV7-2; clone size: many; CDR3 protein: CASSTTRLTRGGETQYF; CDR3 DNA: TGTGCCAGCAGCACTACCCGACTCACTCGGGGCGGAGAGACCCAGTACTTC
J gene: TRBJ2-3; D gene: -; V gene: TRBV5-1; clone size: -; CDR3 protein: CASSPGTSTDTQYF; CDR3 DNA: TGCGCCAGCAGCCCGGGGACCAGCACAGATACGCAGTATTTT
J gene: TRBJ1-6; D gene: -; V gene: TRBV7-9; clone size: -; CDR3 protein: CASSLDGISPLHF; CDR3 DNA: TGTGCCAGCAGCTTAGATGGGATTTCACCCCTCCACTTT